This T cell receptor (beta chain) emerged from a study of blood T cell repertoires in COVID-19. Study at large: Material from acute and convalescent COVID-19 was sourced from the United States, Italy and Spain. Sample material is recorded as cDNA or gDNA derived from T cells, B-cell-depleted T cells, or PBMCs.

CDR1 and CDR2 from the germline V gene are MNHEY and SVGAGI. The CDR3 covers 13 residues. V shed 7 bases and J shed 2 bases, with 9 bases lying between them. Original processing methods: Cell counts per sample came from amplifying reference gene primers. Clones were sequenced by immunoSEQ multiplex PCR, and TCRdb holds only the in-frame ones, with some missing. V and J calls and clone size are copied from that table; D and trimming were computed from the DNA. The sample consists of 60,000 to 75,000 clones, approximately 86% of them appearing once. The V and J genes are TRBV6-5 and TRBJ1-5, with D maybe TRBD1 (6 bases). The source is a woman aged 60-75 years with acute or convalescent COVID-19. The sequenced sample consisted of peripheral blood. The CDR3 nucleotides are TGTGCCAGCATCGCAGGGGGCAATCAGCCCCAGCATTTT. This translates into CASIAGGNQPQHF.